Given below is one TCR beta chain in context. The record originates from a study of T cell responses to AZD1222 COVID-19 vaccine. Produced via immunoSEQ multiplex PCR; TCRdb's table is partial and in-frame only. The sample includes 45,000 to 70,000 clones, around 92% of them seen just once. V gave up 7 bases and J gave up 3 bases; unmatched junction bases: 2. Germline V CDR1 and CDR2: LGHDT, YNNKEL (reference sequence). The CDR3 has 13 residues. This TCR was sampled from an adult who received the AZD1222 COVID-19 vaccine. V usage is TRBV3-1 (or the pseudogene TRBV3-2) and J usage is TRBJ2-1; the match to TRBD1 covers 8 bases. The sequencing used peripheral blood, collected 28 days after the second AZD1222 dose. CDR3 coding DNA: TGTGCCAGCAAACAGGGGGGCTACAATGAGCAGTTCTTC. It codes for CASKQGGYNEQFF.